This is a list of T cell receptor beta chains from one sample in a study of blood T cell repertoires in COVID-19. Profiling relied on immunoSEQ multiplex PCR, and the TCRdb table lists in-frame clones only, not all of them. This table has about 110,000 clones, roughly 83% appearing once. The sample was peripheral blood. The source of these receptors is a woman aged 55 to 70 with acute or convalescent COVID-19. Each CDR3 is given with its conserved first and last residue. Each record gives: clone size, D gene, J gene, V gene, CDR3 protein, CDR3 DNA. A D gene is named only where the DNA matches it firmly. Rows may omit the clone size; those that give it use once, few, many or a size class.

>-|-|TRBJ1-1|TRBV15
CATSSSQGTEAFF
TGTGCCACCAGCAGTTCACAGGGAACTGAAGCTTTCTTT
>-|-|TRBJ2-3|TRBV9
CASSVSASATQYF
TGTGCCAGCAGCGTATCTGCGTCCGCTACGCAGTATTTT
>-|-|TRBJ1-1|TRBV12-3/TRBV12-4
CASSPPGYTEAFF
TGTGCCAGCAGTCCCCCGGGGTACACTGAAGCTTTCTTT
>-|TRBD1|TRBJ2-1|TRBV20-1
CSASRGTGVRNEQFF
TGCAGTGCTAGTCGGGGGACAGGGGTCCGTAATGAGCAGTTCTTC
>-|-|TRBJ1-5|TRBV7-9
CASSLSPRGFVNQPQHF
TGTGCCAGCAGCTTATCCCCCCGAGGGTTTGTCAATCAGCCCCAGCATTTT
>few|TRBD1|TRBJ1-1|TRBV2
CASSGIGGGTEAFF
TGTGCCAGCAGTGGTATAGGGGGCGGCACTGAAGCTTTCTTT
>-|-|TRBJ1-1|TRBV2
CASSDRGGSTEAFF
TGTGCCAGCAGTGATAGGGGAGGTAGCACTGAAGCTTTCTTT
>-|-|TRBJ1-5|TRBV15
CATSRDFVQPQHF
TGTGCCACCAGCAGAGATTTCGTTCAGCCCCAGCATTTT
>-|-|TRBJ2-2|TRBV18
CASSLRSVASAGELFF
TGTGCCAGCTCACTTAGGTCGGTAGCCTCCGCCGGGGAGCTGTTTTTT
>-|TRBD1|TRBJ1-3|TRBV7-4
CASSLSKTGNSGNTIYF
TGTGCCAGCAGCTTATCGAAGACAGGGAACTCTGGAAACACCATATATTTT
>-|-|TRBJ2-7|TRBV5-1
CASSVTTGSVGYEQYF
TGCGCCAGCAGCGTCACAACAGGTTCCGTCGGCTACGAGCAGTACTTC
>-|TRBD1|TRBJ1-6|TRBV10-3
CAICSGTGNSPLHF
TGTGCCATCTGTTCTGGGACAGGTAATTCACCCCTCCACTTT
>once|-|TRBJ1-1|TRBV6-2/TRBV6-3
CASSYPQDYTEAFF
TGTGCCAGCAGTTACCCCCAGGACTACACTGAAGCTTTCTTT
>-|-|TRBJ2-1|TRBV29-1
CSALGEMSGVPGPPFF
TGCAGCGCGCTCGGGGAAATGTCGGGAGTCCCGGGACCTCCGTTCTTC
>-|-|TRBJ2-7|TRBV18
CASSPLTGIGGGAGYEQYF
TGTGCCAGCTCACCACTAACAGGGATCGGTGGGGGGGCTGGCTACGAGCAGTACTTC
>-|-|TRBJ2-2|TRBV7-7
CASSHGGELFF
TGTGCTAGCAGTCACGGCGGGGAGCTGTTTTTT
>-|-|TRBJ1-2|TRBV30
CAWSGQLVGYTF
TGTGCCTGGAGCGGACAGTTGGTCGGCTACACCTTC
>once|TRBD1|TRBJ1-5|TRBV7-9
CASSLEGGFNQPQHF
TGTGCCAGCAGCTTAGAAGGGGGCTTCAATCAGCCCCAACATTTT